What follows are 32 T cell receptor beta chains derived from one specimen sequenced in a study of graft-versus-host responses after intestinal transplantation listed by TCRdb under 2021. The time point label, as the study defines it: cells obtained before transplantation from donor or recipient. These receptors have no identified antigens. Libraries were prepared through the immunoSEQ multiplex PCR assay. This is the immuneACCESS table as TCRdb keeps it, with only in-frame sequences that have V and J called. A part of the clones is gone; compared with another copy, unresolved V genes explain less than half, and the rest is unexplained. The sample table lists fewer than 95,000 clones, 85% to 95% of them with a count of one. The top ten constitute over 0.45% of the sample. The sequences come from unstimulated CD8+ T cells sorted from spleen or lymph node cells, collected before intestinal transplant. The receptors derive from a human donor who received an intestinal transplant.

The chain carries TRBV5-1 and TRBJ2-1, with TRBD1 matching 7 bases. The ends lost 2 bases at V and 5 bases at J; junction bases unmatched: 4. The CDR3 totals 14 residues. Germline CDR1 and CDR2: SGHRS and YFSETQ. The CDR3: CASSFRDSNNEQFF. CDR3 bases: TGCGCCAGCAGCTTCCGGGACAGCAACAATGAGCAGTTCTTC.

This CDR3 is CASSQDSAAGEGNEQFF. CDR3 in DNA: TGCGCCAGCAGCCAAGATTCCGCAGCGGGAGAAGGTAATGAGCAGTTCTTC. V gene TRBV4-1 combines with J gene TRBJ2-1; 8 bases agree with TRBD2. The CDR3 is 17 amino acids. The germline V gene has CDR1 MGHRA and CDR2 YSYEKL. V shed 0 bases and J 7 bases; nucleotides not matched to a gene: 11.

The genes are TRBV28 and TRBJ2-1, with D hard to call. CDR1 is MDHEN, CDR2 SYDVKM, per germline. The CDR3 has 15 residues. Trimming took 5 bases from V and 8 from J, leaving 19 bases between them. The CDR3 here is CASSPVLAISDEQFF. CDR3 DNA sequence: TGTGCCAGCAGTCCTGTCTTAGCCATCTCCGATGAGCAGTTCTTC.

V is TRBV19 and J is TRBJ1-1, with 7 bases lining up with TRBD1. The J segment lost 1 base and the V segment lost 3 bases, leaving 2 bases of the junction unmatched. The CDR3 runs 14 residues. Germline CDR1 and CDR2: LNHDA and SQIVND (reference sequence). The CDR3 loop reads CASSMTGTNTEAFF. CDR3 DNA: TGTGCCAGTAGTATGACAGGGACGAACACTGAAGCTTTCTTT. The variable domain in full, with the rest retrieved from reference TRBV19 and TRBJ1-1, is DGGITQSPKYLFRKEGQNVTLSCEQNLNHDAMYWYRQDPGQGLRLIYYSQIVNDFQKGDIAEGYSVSREKKESFPLTVTSAQKNPTAFYLCASSMTGTNTEAFFGQGTRLTVV.

This chain joins TRBV4-1 and TRBJ2-1, with 12 bases that match TRBD2. CDR1 is MGHRA, CDR2 YSYEKL, per germline. V gave up 4 bases and J gave up 4 bases; unmatched junction bases: 2. The CDR3 covers 15 residues. Here the CDR3 reads CASSRGLAGYNEQFF. In DNA, the CDR3 is TGCGCCAGCAGCCGAGGACTAGCGGGGTACAATGAGCAGTTCTTC.

The chain joins TRBV27 to TRBJ2-7, with 10 bases identical to TRBD1. Germline V gene sequence: CDR1 MNHEY, CDR2 SMNVEV (reference sequence). The length of the CDR3 is 14 residues. Germline trimming cut 1 base from V and 5 bases from J; bases unmatched to any gene: 2. The CDR3 is CASSLWGQGNEQYF. Here the CDR3 DNA reads TGTGCCAGCAGTTTATGGGGACAGGGGAACGAGCAGTACTTC.

V gene TRBV2 combines with J gene TRBJ2-7, with TRBD1 matching over 11 bases. CDR1 and CDR2 from the germline V gene are SNHLY and FYNNEI. Trimming at V came to 6 bases and at J to 0 bases, leaving 16 bases not matched to a gene. The CDR3 loop spans 19 amino acids. The CDR3 region has the DNA TGTGCCAGCAGCCCCAACACCGGGACAGGGGGATCCTCCTCCTACGAGCAGTACTTC. It encodes CASSPNTGTGGSSSYEQYF.

This clone has only one observation. The chain couples TRBV14 to TRBJ1-1, with a possible D match to TRBD1 (6 bases). Germline assignment: CDR1 SGHDN and CDR2 FVKESK. This CDR3 spans 15 amino acids. The V and J ends lost 3 bases and 1 base respectively, with 12 bases between them. The CDR3 coding sequence is TGTGCCAGCAGCCATAGGGGCAGGGGGAACACTGAAGCTTTCTTT. This codes for CASSHRGRGNTEAFF.

This clone was counted once. The V gene is TRBV4-1, the J gene TRBJ2-1, with a possible D match to TRBD1 (6 bases). V was trimmed by 6 bases and J by 8 bases, leaving 14 bases between them. CDR3 length equals 13 residues. Germline V gene sequence: CDR1 MGHRA, CDR2 YSYEKL. The CDR3 bases are TGCGCCAGCAGTCGGACAGTTAACGATGAGCAGTTCTTC. Protein: CASSRTVNDEQFF.

The rearrangement links TRBV19 to TRBJ2-1; D is unresolved. The V and J ends lost 8 bases and 6 bases respectively, with 8 bases between them. CDR3 length equals 11 residues. Germline V CDR1 and CDR2: LNHDA, SQIVND (reference sequence). As DNA, the CDR3 is TGTGCCAGTGGCTTTGCCAATGAGCAGTTCTTC. Encoded protein: CASGFANEQFF.

This CDR3 reads CASSTRLHNEQFF. The CDR3, as DNA: TGTGCCAGTAGTACTCGACTACACAATGAGCAGTTCTTC. The chain joins TRBV19 to TRBJ2-1, with D tentatively TRBD2 (5 bases). V shed 4 bases and J shed 5 bases, with 9 bases lying between them. This CDR3 is built from 13 residues. Germline loops: CDR1 LNHDA, CDR2 SQIVND (reference sequence).

The CDR3, as DNA: TGTGCCAGCAGCCGAGCGGGCGGGGATTACGAGCAGTACTTC. Its translation: CASSRAGGDYEQYF. The J gene is TRBJ2-7, the V gene TRBV9; a possible D gene is TRBD2 (6 bases). This CDR3 region has 14 residues. Germline V lookup: CDR1 SGDLS, CDR2 YYNGEE. Trimming shortened V by 4 bases and J by 4 bases, and 15 bases separated the two germline ends.

This sequence joins TRBV7-9 and TRBJ2-1, with D hard to call. CDR1 and CDR2 (germline): SEHNR, FQNEAQ (reference sequence). Between the trimmed V and J ends, which lost 1 base and 8 bases, there was a span of 12 bases. CDR3 length: 14 residues. CDR3 DNA: TGTGCCAGCAGCTTAGGTTCTAGTTTGGATGAGCAGTTCTTC. Its translation is CASSLGSSLDEQFF.

The chain joins TRBV13 to TRBJ2-5; tentative D call: TRBD2 (5 bases). This CDR3 comprises 16 residues. Germline V gene sequence: CDR1 PRHDT, CDR2 FYEKMQ (reference sequence). The V end was cut by 3 bases, the J end by 4 bases, with 18 bases between. The CDR3 loop is CASSLAGSRVRETQYF. CDR3 sequence (DNA): TGTGCCAGCAGCTTGGCTGGGAGTCGAGTTCGAGAGACCCAGTACTTC.

CDR3 coding DNA: TGTGCCATCACCCCCAGGGACCGAGATATCGGGGGGCCCAAAAACATTCAGTACTTC. Translating it yields CAITPRDRDIGGPKNIQYF. The J gene is TRBJ2-4, the V gene TRBV10-3; a possible D gene is TRBD2 (7 bases). Germline CDR1 ENHRY, CDR2 SYGVKD. This CDR3 region has 19 residues. V lost 7 bases, J lost 2 bases, and 27 bases lay in between.

The V and J genes are TRBV19 and TRBJ2-1; 12 bases fit TRBD1. Germline V CDR1 and CDR2: LNHDA, SQIVND (reference sequence). V lost 8 bases, J lost 7 bases, and 9 bases stayed unmatched. The CDR3 has 15 residues. CDR3 sequence reads: CASSSGQGAGNEQFF. The CDR3 bases are TGTGCCAGTTCCTCGGGACAGGGGGCGGGGAATGAGCAGTTCTTC.

The J gene is TRBJ2-7, the V gene TRBV30; 10 bases are shared with TRBD1. The trim removed 3 bases at V and 5 bases at J, leaving 10 bases unmatched. Germline CDR1 reads GTSNPN; CDR2 reads SVGIG (reference sequence). CDR3 length equals 15 residues. The CDR3 sequence: CAWSTGTGARDEQYF. For the CDR3, the DNA is TGTGCCTGGAGCACCGGGACAGGGGCACGGGACGAGCAGTACTTC.

This clone was seen a single time. The chain is built from TRBV27 and TRBJ1-6; TRBD1 is a possible D gene (6 bases). The CDR3 totals 15 residues. The germline gives CDR1 MNHEY, CDR2 SMNVEV (reference sequence). Deletions cut 0 bases from V and 9 bases from J, with 12 bases between. CDR3 DNA: TGTGCCAGCAGTTTATCTGCAGGGGTTGCTTCACCCCTCCACTTT. The encoded protein is CASSLSAGVASPLHF.

For the CDR3, the DNA is TGTGCCAGCAGCTCCTGGGAGGGAGCAGACTACGAGCAGTACTTC. This gives the protein CASSSWEGADYEQYF. V gene TRBV7-9 combines with J gene TRBJ2-7; 7 bases are shared with TRBD2. CDR1 and CDR2 from the germline V gene are SEHNR and FQNEAQ (reference sequence). The CDR3 has 15 amino acids. V shed 4 bases and J 3 bases; nucleotides not matched to a gene: 9.

The table lists this clone with a count of one. V usage is TRBV9 and J usage is TRBJ2-3, with 11 bases matching TRBD2. The CDR3 has 16 amino acids. V gave up 5 bases and J gave up 2 bases; unmatched junction bases: 7. Germline CDR1 reads SGDLS; CDR2 reads YYNGEE. CDR3 sequence reads: CASSTASGGTTDTQYF. In DNA form, the CDR3 reads TGTGCCAGCAGTACGGCTAGCGGGGGGACCACAGATACGCAGTATTTT.

This clone occurred once. The rearrangement joins TRBV19 to TRBJ2-2; 7 bases agree with TRBD1. CDR1 LNHDA and CDR2 SQIVND come from the germline V gene (reference sequence). V shed 7 bases, J shed 0 bases, and the junction held 2 bases outside the gene matches. The CDR3 sequence is 14 residues long. In DNA form, the CDR3 reads TGTGCCAGTACGGACAGGTCGAACACCGGGGAGCTGTTTTTT. Amino acids: CASTDRSNTGELFF.

The chain recombines TRBV5-8 with TRBJ1-6, with TRBD1 matching 9 bases. CDR3 length equals 14 residues. CDR1 and CDR2 (germline): SGHTS, YDEGEE. The trim removed 2 bases at V and 9 bases at J, leaving 3 bases unmatched. CDR3 sequence reads: CASSFGTGTSPLHF. The CDR3 region has the DNA TGTGCCAGCAGCTTTGGGACAGGGACTTCACCCCTCCACTTT.

The chain uses TRBV29-1 and TRBJ1-2; 7 nucleotides match TRBD1. The trim removed 7 bases at V and 4 bases at J, leaving 9 bases unmatched. CDR1 SQVTM and CDR2 ANQGSEA come from the germline V gene. The length of the CDR3 is 13 residues. The CDR3 DNA follows: TGCAGCGGTCGGGTAGGGGGCTCCTATGGCTACACCTTC. This encodes CSGRVGGSYGYTF.

V usage is TRBV5-1 and J usage is TRBJ2-1; the match to TRBD2 covers 12 bases. Per the germline V gene, CDR1 is SGHRS and CDR2 is YFSETQ. The CDR3 has 16 residues. Trimming at V came to 4 bases and at J to 0 bases, leaving 2 bases not matched to a gene. The CDR3 DNA sequence: TGCGCCAGCAGCAAGGGACTAGCGGGCTCCTACAATGAGCAGTTCTTC. Its protein product is CASSKGLAGSYNEQFF.

The CDR3 sequence is CSVELSGSNEQFF. The CDR3 coding sequence is TGCAGCGTTGAACTTAGCGGGAGTAATGAGCAGTTCTTC. The chain combines TRBV29-1 with TRBJ2-1, with TRBD2 identical over 9 bases. V shed 2 bases and J 7 bases; nucleotides not matched to a gene: 3. CDR1 is SQVTM, CDR2 ANQGSEA, per germline. This CDR3 spans 13 amino acids.

DNA for the CDR3: TGTGCCAGCAGCTTAGGCGGGGGGGCCGGCAATGAGCAGTTCTTC. Its protein product is CASSLGGGAGNEQFF. The V call is TRBV7-9, the J call TRBJ2-1; TRBD2 aligns across 9 bases. The CDR3 length is 15 residues. V was pared by 1 base and J by 6 bases, with 4 bases of the junction left unmatched. Germline lookup yields CDR1 SEHNR and CDR2 FQNEAQ (reference sequence).

This chain uses TRBV5-1 with TRBJ1-4; the D is unclear. The germline V gene encodes CDR1 SGHRS and CDR2 YFSETQ. V lost 0 bases to trimming and J lost 4 bases, with 13 bases between them. The CDR3 is 16 residues long. CDR3 loop: CASSLDHSVYNEKLFF. CDR3 in DNA: TGCGCCAGCAGCTTGGACCACAGTGTGTATAATGAAAAACTGTTTTTT.

This chain connects TRBV27 to TRBJ1-6; 7 bases are a match to TRBD1. The ends lost 7 bases at V and 7 bases at J; junction bases unmatched: 4. This CDR3 is built from 13 residues. Germline-derived CDR1 and CDR2 are MNHEY and SMNVEV (reference sequence). The CDR3 loop is CASTGGWNSPLHF. The CDR3 DNA reads as TGTGCCAGCACAGGGGGATGGAATTCACCCCTCCACTTT.

The chain has TRBV6-1 and TRBJ1-1, with D uncertain. The ends were cut back, 3 bases at V and 7 bases at J, with 9 bases in the middle. Germline V gene data show CDR1 as MNHNS and CDR2 as SASEGT. CDR3 size: 12 residues. In DNA, the CDR3 is TGTGCCAGCAGTGAGAACGGGTATGAAGCTTTCTTT. It encodes CASSENGYEAFF.

The count of this clone is one. The rearrangement uses TRBV4-1 and TRBJ2-4; D call uncertain. The germline V gene has CDR1 MGHRA and CDR2 YSYEKL. V was cut by 0 bases and J by 10 bases, with 4 bases left in between. The CDR3 spans 11 residues. The CDR3 DNA reads TGCGCCAGCAGCCAAGACAGTATTCAGTACTTC. It translates to CASSQDSIQYF.

The CDR3 sequence: CASSTGGEGTEAFF. In DNA form, the CDR3 reads TGTGCCAGCAGTACAGGGGGCGAAGGCACTGAAGCTTTCTTT. The rearrangement links TRBV5-6 to TRBJ1-1, with 9 positions matching TRBD1. Germline-derived CDR1 and CDR2 are SGHDT and YYEEEE. The V segment lost 5 bases and the J segment 4 bases; nucleotides outside the gene matches: 6. CDR3 length: 14 amino acids.

The chain links TRBV4-1 to TRBJ2-2, with 11 bases that match TRBD2. After removal of 8 bases from V and 5 bases from J, the junction contained 4 bases not matched to a gene. The CDR3 is 14 residues long. Germline-derived CDR1 and CDR2 are MGHRA and YSYEKL. CDR3: CASGVAGGTGELFF. Here the CDR3 DNA reads TGCGCCAGCGGGGTAGCGGGGGGGACCGGGGAGCTGTTTTTT.